This T cell receptor beta chain derives from a study of PD-1 blockade in classical Hodgkin lymphoma. Every single patient, without exception, relapsed after autologous stem cell transplantation, and brentuximab vedotin exposure varied. Points on this clone: The antigen is unknown.

General observations from the study: There was a significant rise in CD4+ TCR diversity by C4D1, with no such rise for CD8+. Newly diagnosed patients had baseline TCR diversity that was reportedly lower than that of healthy donors. Possible causes of repertoire differences, disease activity or prior therapy, remain undefined. Patients with a complete response exhibited baseline diversity comparable to newly diagnosed patients.

The protocol was immunoSEQ multiplex PCR, while the TCRdb copy is restricted to in-frame clones and leaves out a portion. This table holds some 20,000 clones, 71% found once. Germline values: CDR1 LNHDA, CDR2 SQIVND (reference sequence). There are 13 residues in the CDR3. Trimming removed 4 bases from V and 6 bases from J, with 12 bases in between. This receptor was obtained from a human donor with classical Hodgkin lymphoma. V and J are TRBV19 and TRBJ1-1; D possibly corresponds to TRBD1 (6 bases). Source: peripheral blood mononuclear cells (PBMCs), taken at baseline. CDR3 sequence: CASSNRVFPEAFF. The CDR3 DNA sequence: TGTGCCAGTAGTAACAGGGTTTTCCCTGAAGCTTTCTTT.